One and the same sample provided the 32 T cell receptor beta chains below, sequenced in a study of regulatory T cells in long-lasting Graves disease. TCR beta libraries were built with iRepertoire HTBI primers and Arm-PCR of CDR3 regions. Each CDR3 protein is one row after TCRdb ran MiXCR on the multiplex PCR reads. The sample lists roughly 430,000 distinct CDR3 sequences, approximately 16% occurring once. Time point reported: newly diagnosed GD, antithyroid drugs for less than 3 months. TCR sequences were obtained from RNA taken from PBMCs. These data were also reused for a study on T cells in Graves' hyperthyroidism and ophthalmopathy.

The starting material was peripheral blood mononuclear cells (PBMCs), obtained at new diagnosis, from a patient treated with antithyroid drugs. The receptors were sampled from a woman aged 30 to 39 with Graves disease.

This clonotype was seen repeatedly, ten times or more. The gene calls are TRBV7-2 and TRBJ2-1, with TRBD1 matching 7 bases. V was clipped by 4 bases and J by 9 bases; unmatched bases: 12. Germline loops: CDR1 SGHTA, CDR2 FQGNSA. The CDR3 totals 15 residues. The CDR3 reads CASSSFRLTGVEQFF. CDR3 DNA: TGTGCCAGCAGCTCCTTCCGCTTAACAGGGGTTGAGCAGTTCTTC.

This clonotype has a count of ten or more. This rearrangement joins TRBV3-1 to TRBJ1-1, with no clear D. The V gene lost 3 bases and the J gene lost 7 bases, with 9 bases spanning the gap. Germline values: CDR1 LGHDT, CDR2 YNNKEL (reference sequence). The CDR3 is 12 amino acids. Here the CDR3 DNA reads TGTGCCAGCAGCCAGGTGACGGGTGAAGCTTTCTTT. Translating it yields CASSQVTGEAFF. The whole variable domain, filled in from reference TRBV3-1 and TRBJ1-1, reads DTAVSQTPKYLVTQMGNDKSIKCEQNLGHDTMYWYKQDSKKFLKIMFSYNNKELIINETVPNRFSPKSPDKAHLNLHINSLELGDSAVYFCASSQVTGEAFFGQGTRLTVV.

CDR3 sequence: CASSSRSGTGAISGNTIYF. In DNA form, the CDR3 reads TGTGCCAGCAGTTCCCGTTCCGGGACAGGGGCAATCTCTGGAAACACCATATATTTT. The rearrangement links TRBV28 to TRBJ1-3, with TRBD1 matching over 10 bases. This CDR3 is built from 19 residues. The V gene's germline CDR1 is MDHEN and CDR2 SYDVKM. V gave up 4 bases and J gave up 0 bases; unmatched junction bases: 12.

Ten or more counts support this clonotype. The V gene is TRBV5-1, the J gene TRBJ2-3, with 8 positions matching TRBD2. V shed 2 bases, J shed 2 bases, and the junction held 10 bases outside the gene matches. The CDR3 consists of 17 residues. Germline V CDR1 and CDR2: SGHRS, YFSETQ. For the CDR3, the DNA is TGCGCCAGCAGCTTCCGAGGGACTAGGCATAACACAGATACGCAGTATTTT. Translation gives CASSFRGTRHNTDTQYF.

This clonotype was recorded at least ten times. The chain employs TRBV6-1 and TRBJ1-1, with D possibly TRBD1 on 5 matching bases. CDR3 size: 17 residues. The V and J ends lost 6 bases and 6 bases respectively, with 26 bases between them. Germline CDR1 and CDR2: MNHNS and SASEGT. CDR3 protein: CASRLLSGLFIRAEAFF. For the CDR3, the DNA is TGTGCCAGCAGACTTCTATCGGGACTTTTCATACGCGCTGAAGCTTTCTTT.

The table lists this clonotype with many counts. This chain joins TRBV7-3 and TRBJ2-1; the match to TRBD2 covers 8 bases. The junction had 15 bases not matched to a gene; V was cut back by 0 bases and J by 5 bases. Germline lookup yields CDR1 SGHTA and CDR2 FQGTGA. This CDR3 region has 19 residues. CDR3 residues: CASSLTGNKLAAKHNEQFF. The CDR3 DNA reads TGTGCCAGCAGCTTAACGGGTAACAAACTAGCGGCGAAACACAATGAGCAGTTCTTC.

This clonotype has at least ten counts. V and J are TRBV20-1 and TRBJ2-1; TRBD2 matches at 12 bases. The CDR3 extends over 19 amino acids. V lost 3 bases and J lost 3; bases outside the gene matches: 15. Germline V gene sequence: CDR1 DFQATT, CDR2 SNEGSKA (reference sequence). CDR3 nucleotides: TGCAGTGCTAGGGGGGATAGCGGACTAGCGGGGTTTCGCTACAATGAGCAGTTCTTC. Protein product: CSARGDSGLAGFRYNEQFF.

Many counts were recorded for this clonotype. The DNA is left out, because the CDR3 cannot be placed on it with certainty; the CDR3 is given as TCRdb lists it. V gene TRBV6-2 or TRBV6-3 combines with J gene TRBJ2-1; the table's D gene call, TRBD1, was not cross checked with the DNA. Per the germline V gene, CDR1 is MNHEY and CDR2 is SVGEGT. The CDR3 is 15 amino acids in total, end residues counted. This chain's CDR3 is CASTGFGEGPNEQFF.

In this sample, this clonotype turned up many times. The DNA for the CDR3 is TGCAGTGCGGGGAGCAGGATCATGAACACTGAAGCTTTCTTT. Protein sequence: CSAGSRIMNTEAFF. The V call is TRBV20-1, the J call TRBJ1-1; D is uncertain. V was shortened by 6 bases and J by 0 bases, with 14 bases between the two germline ends. Germline CDR1 is DFQATT and CDR2 is SNEGSKA (reference sequence). The CDR3 is 14 residues long.

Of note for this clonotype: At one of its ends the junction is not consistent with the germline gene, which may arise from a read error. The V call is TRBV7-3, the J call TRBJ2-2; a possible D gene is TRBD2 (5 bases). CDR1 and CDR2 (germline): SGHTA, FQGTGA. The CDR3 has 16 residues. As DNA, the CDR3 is TGTGCCAGCAGCCTAACTAGGATACCTAACACCGGGGAGCTGTTTTTT. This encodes CASSLTRIPNTGELFF.

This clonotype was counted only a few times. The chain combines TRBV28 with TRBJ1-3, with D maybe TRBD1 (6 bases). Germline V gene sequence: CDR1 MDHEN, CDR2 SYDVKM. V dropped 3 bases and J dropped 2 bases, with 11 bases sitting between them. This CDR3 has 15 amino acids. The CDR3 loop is CASSFPQGPGNTIYF. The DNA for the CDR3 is TGTGCCAGCAGTTTTCCCCAGGGGCCTGGAAACACCATATATTTT.

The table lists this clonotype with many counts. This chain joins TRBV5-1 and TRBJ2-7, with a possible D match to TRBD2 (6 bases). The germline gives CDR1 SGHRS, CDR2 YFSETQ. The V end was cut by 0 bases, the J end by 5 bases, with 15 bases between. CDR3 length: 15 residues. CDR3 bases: TGCGCCAGCAGCTTGGGGTTCGGGAGTGGGAACGAGCAGTACTTC. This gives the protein CASSLGFGSGNEQYF.

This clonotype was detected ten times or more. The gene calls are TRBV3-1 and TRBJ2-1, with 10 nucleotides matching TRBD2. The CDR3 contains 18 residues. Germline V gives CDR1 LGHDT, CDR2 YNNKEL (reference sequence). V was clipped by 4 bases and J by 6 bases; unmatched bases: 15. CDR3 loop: CASSPEASTSGKGNEQFF. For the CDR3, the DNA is TGTGCCAGCAGCCCAGAAGCCTCTACTAGCGGGAAGGGCAATGAGCAGTTCTTC.

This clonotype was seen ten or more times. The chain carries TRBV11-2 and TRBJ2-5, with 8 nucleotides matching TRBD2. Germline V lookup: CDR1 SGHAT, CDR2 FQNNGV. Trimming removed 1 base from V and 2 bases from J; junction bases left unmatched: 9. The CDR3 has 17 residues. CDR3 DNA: TGTGCCAGCAGCTTAGTTTTTGGCGGGACTAGACAAGAGACCCAGTACTTC. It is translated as CASSLVFGGTRQETQYF.

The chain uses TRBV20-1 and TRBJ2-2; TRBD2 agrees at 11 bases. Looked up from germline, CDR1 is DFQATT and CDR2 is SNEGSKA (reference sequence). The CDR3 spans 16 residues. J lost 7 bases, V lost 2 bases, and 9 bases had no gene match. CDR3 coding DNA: TGCAGTGCTAGACCACTAGCGGGAGACCGAAACGGGGAGCTGTTTTTT. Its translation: CSARPLAGDRNGELFF.

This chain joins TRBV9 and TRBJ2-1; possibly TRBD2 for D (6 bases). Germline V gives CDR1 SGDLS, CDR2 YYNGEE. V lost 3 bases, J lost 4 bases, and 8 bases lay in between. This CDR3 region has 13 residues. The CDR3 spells CASSDREYNEQFF. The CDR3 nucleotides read TGTGCCAGCAGCGATCGGGAGTACAATGAGCAGTTCTTC.

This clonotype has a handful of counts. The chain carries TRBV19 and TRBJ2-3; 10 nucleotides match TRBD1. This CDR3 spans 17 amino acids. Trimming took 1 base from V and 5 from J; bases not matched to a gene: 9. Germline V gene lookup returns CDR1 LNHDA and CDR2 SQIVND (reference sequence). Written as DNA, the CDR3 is TGTGCCAGTAGTATAGTAAGACAGGGGGCCTCCGGAGATACGCAGTATTTT. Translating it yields CASSIVRQGASGDTQYF.

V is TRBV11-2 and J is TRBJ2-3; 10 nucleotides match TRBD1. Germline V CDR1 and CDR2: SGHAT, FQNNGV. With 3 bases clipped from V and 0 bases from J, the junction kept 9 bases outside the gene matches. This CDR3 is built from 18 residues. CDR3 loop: CASSFPGQGPTSTDTQYF. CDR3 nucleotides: TGTGCCAGCAGCTTCCCGGGACAGGGGCCAACTAGCACAGATACGCAGTATTTT.

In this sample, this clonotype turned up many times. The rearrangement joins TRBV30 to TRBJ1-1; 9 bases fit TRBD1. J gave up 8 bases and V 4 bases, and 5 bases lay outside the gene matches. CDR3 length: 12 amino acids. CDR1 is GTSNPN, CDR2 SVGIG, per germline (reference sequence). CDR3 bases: TGTGCCTGGACCGGGACAGGGTGGGAAGCTTTCTTT. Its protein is CAWTGTGWEAFF.

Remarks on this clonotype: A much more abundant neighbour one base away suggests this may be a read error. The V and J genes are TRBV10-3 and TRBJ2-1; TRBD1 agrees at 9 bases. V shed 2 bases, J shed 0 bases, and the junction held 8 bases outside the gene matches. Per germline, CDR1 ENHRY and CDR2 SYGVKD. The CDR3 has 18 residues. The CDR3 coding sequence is TGTGCCATCAGTGAGGAGAGGACAGGGGAAAGCTCCTACAATGAGCAGTTCTTC. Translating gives CAISEERTGESSYNEQFF.

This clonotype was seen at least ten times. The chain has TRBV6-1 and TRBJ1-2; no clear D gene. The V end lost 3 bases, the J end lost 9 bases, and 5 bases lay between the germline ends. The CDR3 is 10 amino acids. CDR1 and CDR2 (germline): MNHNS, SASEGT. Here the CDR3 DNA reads TGTGCCAGCAGTGATTTACGCTACACCTTC. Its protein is CASSDLRYTF.

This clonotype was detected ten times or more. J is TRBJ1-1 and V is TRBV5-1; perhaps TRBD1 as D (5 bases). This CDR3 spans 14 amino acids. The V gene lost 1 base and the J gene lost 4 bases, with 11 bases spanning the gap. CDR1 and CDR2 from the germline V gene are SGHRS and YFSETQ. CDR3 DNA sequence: TGCGCCAGCAGCTTGTATAGGACAACCACTGAAGCTTTCTTT. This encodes CASSLYRTTTEAFF.

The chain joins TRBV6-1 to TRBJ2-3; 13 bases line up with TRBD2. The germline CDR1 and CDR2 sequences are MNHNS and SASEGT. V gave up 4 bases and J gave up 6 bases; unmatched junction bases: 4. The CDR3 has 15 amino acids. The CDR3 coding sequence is TGTGCCAGCAGTGTTACTAGCGGGAGGGAGGATACGCAGTATTTT. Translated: CASSVTSGREDTQYF.

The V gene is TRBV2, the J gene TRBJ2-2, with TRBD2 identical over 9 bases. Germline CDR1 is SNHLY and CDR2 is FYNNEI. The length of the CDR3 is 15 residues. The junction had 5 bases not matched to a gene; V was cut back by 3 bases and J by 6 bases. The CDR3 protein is CASSEGLAGAGELFF. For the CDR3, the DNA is TGTGCCAGCAGTGAGGGACTAGCTGGGGCCGGGGAGCTGTTTTTT.

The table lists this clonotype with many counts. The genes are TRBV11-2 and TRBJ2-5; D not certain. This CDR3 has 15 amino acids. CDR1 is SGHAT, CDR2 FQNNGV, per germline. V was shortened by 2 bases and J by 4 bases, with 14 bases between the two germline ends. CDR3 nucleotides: TGTGCCAGCAGCTTATCTTACTCGTTGGGAGAGACCCAGTACTTC. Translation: CASSLSYSLGETQYF.

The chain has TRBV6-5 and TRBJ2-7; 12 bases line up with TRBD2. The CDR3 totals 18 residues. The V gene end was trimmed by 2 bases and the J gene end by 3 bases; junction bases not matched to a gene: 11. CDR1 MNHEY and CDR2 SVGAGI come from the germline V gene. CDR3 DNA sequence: TGTGCCAGCAGTTACGATTTACTAGCGGGAGGTACCCTCTACGAGCAGTACTTC. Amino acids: CASSYDLLAGGTLYEQYF.

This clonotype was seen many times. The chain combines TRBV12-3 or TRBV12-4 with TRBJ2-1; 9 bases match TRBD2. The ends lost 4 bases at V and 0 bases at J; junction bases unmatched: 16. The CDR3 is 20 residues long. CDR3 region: CASSWFASGMGRSSYNEQFF. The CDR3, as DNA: TGTGCCAGCAGTTGGTTTGCTAGCGGGATGGGAAGGAGCTCCTACAATGAGCAGTTCTTC.

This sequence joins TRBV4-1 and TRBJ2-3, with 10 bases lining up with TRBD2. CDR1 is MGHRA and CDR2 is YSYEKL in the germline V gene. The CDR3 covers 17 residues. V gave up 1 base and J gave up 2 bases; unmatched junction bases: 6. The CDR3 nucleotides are TGCGCCAGCAGCCAAGTGGGGACTAGCGTATTCACAGATACGCAGTATTTT. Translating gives CASSQVGTSVFTDTQYF.

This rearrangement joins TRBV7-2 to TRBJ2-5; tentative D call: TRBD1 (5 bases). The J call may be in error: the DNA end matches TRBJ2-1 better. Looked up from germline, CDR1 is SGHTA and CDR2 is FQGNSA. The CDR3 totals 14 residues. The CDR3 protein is CASSPQGRWNEQFF. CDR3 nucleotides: TGTGCCAGCAGCCCCCAGGGCCGGTGGAATGAGCAGTTCTTC.

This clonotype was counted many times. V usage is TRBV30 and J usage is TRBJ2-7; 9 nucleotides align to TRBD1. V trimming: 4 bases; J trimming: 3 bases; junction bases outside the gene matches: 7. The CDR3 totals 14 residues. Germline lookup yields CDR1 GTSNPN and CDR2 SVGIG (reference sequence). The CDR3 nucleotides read TGTGCCTGGACGCCGCGGACAGGGGTCTACGAGCAGTACTTC. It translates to CAWTPRTGVYEQYF.

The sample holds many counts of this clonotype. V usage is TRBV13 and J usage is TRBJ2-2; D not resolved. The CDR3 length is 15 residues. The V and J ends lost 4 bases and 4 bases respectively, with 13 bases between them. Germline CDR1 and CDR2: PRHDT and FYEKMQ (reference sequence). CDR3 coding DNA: TGTGCCAGCAGCTCTAGTTATCGGAGCACCGGGGAGCTGTTTTTT. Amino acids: CASSSSYRSTGELFF.

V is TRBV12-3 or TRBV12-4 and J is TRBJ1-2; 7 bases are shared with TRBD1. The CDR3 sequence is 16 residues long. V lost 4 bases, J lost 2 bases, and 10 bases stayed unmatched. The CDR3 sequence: CASSWGTVSLNYGYTF. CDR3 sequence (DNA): TGTGCCAGCAGTTGGGGGACAGTCTCCCTCAACTATGGCTACACCTTC.